The 17 T cell receptor beta chains below all came from one sample that was sequenced in a study of identical twins. TCRdb recomputed calls from the 5' RACE reads with MiXCR, one row per CDR3 protein. This sample yields about 530,000 distinct CDR3 sequences, of which nearly 15% are seen a single time; roughly 0.43% belongs to the top ten. These data also formed part of another study, on yellow fever vaccine responses in identical twins.

Sequencing input: CD4+ T cells sorted from blood. The receptors here all came from a young woman in good health.

V is TRBV11-3 and J is TRBJ2-1, with D possibly being TRBD2 (5 bases). The ends were cut back, 1 base at V and 6 bases at J, with 13 bases in the middle. This CDR3 is built from 15 residues. Looked up from germline, CDR1 is SGHNT and CDR2 is YENEEA. The CDR3 loop is CASSLVSARGNEQFF. The CDR3 DNA reads TGTGCCAGCAGCTTAGTTAGCGCCCGGGGCAATGAGCAGTTCTTC.

V gene TRBV20-1 combines with J gene TRBJ2-1; 13 bases agree with TRBD2. J lost 8 bases, V lost 6 bases, and 7 bases had no gene match. This CDR3 has 14 residues. The germline V gene has CDR1 DFQATT and CDR2 SNEGSKA (reference sequence). CDR3 in amino acids: CSAPTSGRADEQFF. For the CDR3, the DNA is TGCAGTGCGCCTACTAGCGGGAGGGCCGATGAGCAGTTCTTC.

The CDR3 coding sequence is TGCGCCAGCAGCTTCGGCAAAAACGATGAGCAGTTCTTC. This gives the protein CASSFGKNDEQFF. V and J are TRBV5-1 and TRBJ2-1; D is ambiguous. The V and J ends lost 2 bases and 8 bases respectively, with 11 bases between them. This CDR3 has 13 residues. Germline CDR1 SGHRS, CDR2 YFSETQ.

V gene TRBV19 combines with J gene TRBJ2-3; possibly TRBD1 for D (6 bases). In germline, CDR1 is LNHDA, CDR2 SQIVND (reference sequence). Trimming took off 6 bases at V and 0 bases at J, with 10 bases between the two ends. This CDR3 is built from 14 residues. The DNA for the CDR3 is TGTGCCAGTAGAAGGACAGCTAGCACAGATACGCAGTATTTT. It codes for CASRRTASTDTQYF. The full variable domain, in which reference TRBV19 and TRBJ2-3 provide the parts outside the CDR3, is DGGITQSPKYLFRKEGQNVTLSCEQNLNHDAMYWYRQDPGQGLRLIYYSQIVNDFQKGDIAEGYSVSREKKESFPLTVTSAQKNPTAFYLCASRRTASTDTQYFGPGTRLTVL.

This clonotype came up a few times. The chain is built from TRBV3-1 and TRBJ1-1; the D is unclear. This CDR3 has 16 amino acids. V dropped 0 bases and J dropped 0 bases, with 11 bases sitting between them. Germline assignment: CDR1 LGHDT and CDR2 YNNKEL (reference sequence). CDR3 sequence: CASSQDSESLNTEAFF. For the CDR3, the DNA is TGTGCCAGCAGCCAAGATTCGGAGTCCTTGAACACTGAAGCTTTCTTT. The whole variable domain, remainder taken from reference TRBV3-1 and TRBJ1-1, is DTAVSQTPKYLVTQMGNDKSIKCEQNLGHDTMYWYKQDSKKFLKIMFSYNNKELIINETVPNRFSPKSPDKAHLNLHINSLELGDSAVYFCASSQDSESLNTEAFFGQGTRLTVV.

The chain uses TRBV5-6 and TRBJ2-2, with 10 bases matching TRBD1. Germline V gene data show CDR1 as SGHDT and CDR2 as YYEEEE. V shed 3 bases and J 8 bases; nucleotides not matched to a gene: 4. This CDR3 spans 14 amino acids. CDR3 in DNA: TGTGCCAGCAGCTGGGGACAGGGGAGAGGGGAGCTGTTTTTT. It codes for CASSWGQGRGELFF.

This clonotype was recorded a few times. V is TRBV11-2 and J is TRBJ1-6; no firm D call. This CDR3 comprises 14 residues. Germline CDR1 and CDR2: SGHAT and FQNNGV. The V and J ends lost 5 bases and 9 bases respectively, with 14 bases between them. CDR3 loop: CASSQRGRTSPLHF. Written as DNA, the CDR3 is TGTGCCAGCAGCCAAAGAGGAAGGACTTCACCCCTCCACTTT.

This clonotype has just a few counts. Written as DNA, the CDR3 is TGCGCCAGCAGCTTGCCTAGAGACTCCTACAATGAGCAGTTCTTC. Amino acids: CASSLPRDSYNEQFF. The rearrangement joins TRBV5-1 to TRBJ2-1; no reliable D call. Germline-derived CDR1 and CDR2 are SGHRS and YFSETQ. V was cut by 1 base and J by 0 bases, with 8 bases left in between. CDR3 size: 15 residues.

The CDR3 DNA reads as TGCGCCAGCAGCCAAGGGGGCCGCTGGGGGGGAACTGAAGCTTTCTTT. It encodes CASSQGGRWGGTEAFF. This rearrangement joins TRBV4-1 to TRBJ1-1, with a weak D call TRBD1 (5 bases). CDR1 MGHRA and CDR2 YSYEKL come from the germline V gene. Deletions cut 1 base from V and 5 bases from J, with 17 bases between. This CDR3 spans 16 amino acids.

This clonotype was counted a few times. The V gene is TRBV12-3 or TRBV12-4, the J gene TRBJ2-3; D may match TRBD1 or TRBD2 (5 bases each). CDR3 length: 16 residues. V lost 4 bases and J 0 bases, leaving 14 bases between the germline ends. The CDR3 protein is CASSSKGTVSTDTQYF. CDR3 in DNA: TGTGCCAGCAGTTCCAAAGGGACCGTTAGCACAGATACGCAGTATTTT.

The V and J genes are TRBV10-3 and TRBJ2-1; D is unclear. Germline V gene lookup returns CDR1 ENHRY and CDR2 SYGVKD. The CDR3 has 14 residues. V gave up 4 bases and J gave up 5 bases, with 12 bases separating them. CDR3 amino acids: CAISARGTDNEQFF. CDR3 DNA sequence: TGTGCCATCAGTGCCCGCGGAACCGACAATGAGCAGTTCTTC.

V is TRBV7-9 and J is TRBJ2-5; tentatively, D is TRBD1 (7 bases). Between the trimmed V and J ends, which lost 1 base and 5 bases, there was a span of 14 bases. This CDR3 contains 15 residues. CDR1 is SEHNR and CDR2 is FQNEAQ in the germline V gene (reference sequence). Here the CDR3 DNA reads TGTGCCAGCAGCTTAGGCGGGACAGATTCGGAGACCCAGTACTTC. As protein: CASSLGGTDSETQYF.

Only a few counts were recorded for this clonotype. This chain connects TRBV7-8 to TRBJ2-1; 8 nucleotides line up with TRBD2. This CDR3 contains 19 residues. The ends lost 1 base at V and 2 bases at J; junction bases unmatched: 13. The V gene's germline CDR1 is SGHVS and CDR2 FQNEAQ. The CDR3 reads CASSLVSGGLIGPYNEQFF. CDR3 in DNA: TGTGCCAGCAGCTTAGTAAGCGGGGGATTAATCGGCCCCTACAATGAGCAGTTCTTC.

This clonotype came up a few times. CDR3: CASSPRGGSGQQETQYF. DNA for the CDR3: TGTGCCAGCAGTCCGAGAGGGGGTAGCGGTCAACAAGAGACCCAGTACTTC. The V call is TRBV6-1, the J call TRBJ2-5; perhaps D is TRBD1 or TRBD2 (6 bases each). The CDR3 spans 17 residues. Germline loops: CDR1 MNHNS, CDR2 SASEGT. V was pared by 5 bases and J by 2 bases, with 21 bases between.

In this sample, this clonotype turned up many times. V usage is TRBV4-1 and J usage is TRBJ2-7; 10 nucleotides align to TRBD2. The CDR3 loop spans 15 amino acids. Trimming cost V 3 bases and J 4 bases; bases outside gene matches: 6. The V gene's germline CDR1 is MGHRA and CDR2 YSYEKL. In nucleotides, the CDR3 is TGCGCCAGCAGCCAGCTGACTAGCGGGTTGTACGAGCAGTACTTC. As protein: CASSQLTSGLYEQYF.

This clonotype was found a few times. V gene TRBV10-3 combines with J gene TRBJ2-7; D might be TRBD1 or TRBD2, each matching 5 bases. CDR1 is ENHRY, CDR2 SYGVKD, per germline. Trimming stripped 4 bases from V and 3 bases from J, with 7 bases between. The CDR3 runs to 12 residues. CDR3: CAISGDGYEQYV. CDR3 DNA: TGTGCCATCAGTGGGGACGGCTACGAGCAGTACGTC.

The sample holds a few counts of this clonotype. The chain combines TRBV29-1 with TRBJ2-7, with 10 nucleotides matching TRBD1. V lost 7 bases, J lost 9 bases, and 12 bases stayed unmatched. In germline, CDR1 is SQVTM, CDR2 ANQGSEA. This CDR3 has 13 residues. The DNA for the CDR3 is TGCAGCGGGTCTCCGGGACAGGGGTTGGGGCAGTACTTC. Amino acid sequence: CSGSPGQGLGQYF.